The 20 T cell receptor beta chains below all came from one sample that was sequenced in a study of beta chain features in type 1 diabetes. Overall study results and limits: Moderate yet significant TCRB CDR3 shortening was seen in Type 1 diabetes patients in all four CD4+ subsets.

These receptors have no identified antigens. The whole isolated RNA underwent reverse transcription, so sequencing captured expressed TCRB transcripts. The data were produced by immunoSEQ multiplex PCR, yet TCRdb's version contains in-frame clones alone and is incomplete. The repertoire holds more than 250,000 clones, with 24% as singletons. The sample comprised naive CD4+ T cells from blood. The receptors originated from a woman in her twenties or thirties with type 1 diabetes.

The CDR3 here is CASSQSEVLNTEAFF. DNA for the CDR3: TGTGCCAGCAGCCAATCGGAGGTATTGAACACTGAAGCTTTCTTT. V usage is TRBV16 and J usage is TRBJ1-1; D remains ambiguous. Germline-derived CDR1 and CDR2 are KGHSY and FQNENV. The V end lost 0 bases, the J end lost 0 bases, and 8 bases lay between the germline ends. There are 15 residues in the CDR3.

V gene TRBV28 combines with J gene TRBJ1-2; 7 nucleotides align to TRBD1. Germline CDR1 is MDHEN and CDR2 is SYDVKM. V lost 5 bases and J lost 8; bases outside the gene matches: 14. The CDR3 sequence is 15 residues long. CDR3 region: CASSPVDRKFRGYTF. DNA of the CDR3: TGTGCCAGCAGTCCCGTGGACAGGAAATTCAGGGGCTACACCTTC.

The V and J genes are TRBV19 and TRBJ2-7; D may be TRBD2 (6 bases). V was trimmed by 4 bases and J by 2 bases, leaving 18 bases between them. Germline assignment: CDR1 LNHDA and CDR2 SQIVND (reference sequence). This CDR3 contains 16 residues. Written as DNA, the CDR3 is TGTGCCAGTAGTACGGGAGAGTGGCAGGGCACCTACGAGCAGTACTTC. Its translation is CASSTGEWQGTYEQYF.

This clone has only a few counts. V gene TRBV5-1 combines with J gene TRBJ2-1; TRBD2 matches 7 bases. The CDR3 runs to 14 residues. V gave up 0 bases and J gave up 9 bases; unmatched junction bases: 6. CDR1 SGHRS and CDR2 YFSETQ come from the germline V gene. This CDR3 reads CASSLDGGITEQFF. In DNA, the CDR3 is TGCGCCAGCAGCTTGGACGGGGGGATCACTGAGCAGTTCTTC.

A few counts support this clone. V and J are TRBV7-9 and TRBJ2-5; 9 bases are a match to TRBD1. J lost 5 bases, V lost 3 bases, and 10 bases had no gene match. Looked up from germline, CDR1 is SEHNR and CDR2 is FQNEAQ (reference sequence). The CDR3 has 16 residues. As DNA, the CDR3 is TGTGCCAGCAGCTTCCAGGACAGGGGACGTTGGGAGACCCAGTACTTC. Its translation: CASSFQDRGRWETQYF.

The chain links TRBV2 to TRBJ2-3, with a weak D call TRBD2 (6 bases). The V and J ends lost 8 bases and 2 bases respectively, with 14 bases between them. The CDR3 totals 14 residues. The germline CDR1 and CDR2 sequences are SNHLY and FYNNEI. The CDR3 region is CASVWDSNTDTQYF. The DNA of the CDR3 is TGTGCCAGCGTTTGGGACTCCAACACAGATACGCAGTATTTT.

In this sample, this clone turned up a few times. This chain links TRBV18 with TRBJ2-3, with a tentative D call TRBD1 (6 bases). This CDR3 spans 16 amino acids. Trimming removed 3 bases from V and 4 bases from J, with 17 bases in between. CDR1 and CDR2 (germline): KGHSH, LQKENI. The CDR3 sequence is CASSPGYETGPDTQYF. DNA of the CDR3: TGTGCCAGCTCACCTGGCTACGAAACAGGGCCAGATACGCAGTATTTT.

The chain links TRBV30 to TRBJ1-1; no definite D call. V was pared by 4 bases and J by 0 bases, with 12 bases between. The V gene's germline CDR1 is GTSNPN and CDR2 SVGIG (reference sequence). This CDR3 spans 14 amino acids. The CDR3: CAWTSEGVNTEAFF. The CDR3 DNA sequence: TGTGCCTGGACTTCGGAGGGAGTGAACACTGAAGCTTTCTTT.

This chain joins TRBV7-6 and TRBJ2-7, with D unclear. The CDR3 contains 14 residues. CDR1 SGHVS and CDR2 FNYEAQ come from the germline V gene. V was shortened by 1 base and J by 0 bases, with 7 bases between the two germline ends. CDR3 sequence: CASSLGSSSYEQYF. The CDR3 coding sequence is TGTGCCAGCAGCTTAGGGAGTAGCTCCTACGAGCAGTACTTC.

Comments on this clone: Other DNA sequences within the sample encode an identical CDR3. V usage is TRBV30 and J usage is TRBJ1-2; tentative D call: TRBD1 (5 bases). CDR1 and CDR2 (germline): GTSNPN, SVGIG (reference sequence). This CDR3 has 11 amino acids. V was cut by 2 bases and J by 8 bases, with 9 bases left in between. The CDR3 bases are TGTGCCTGGAGTACCGGGGGAGGCTACACCTTC. This translates into CAWSTGGGYTF.

This clone has only a few counts. Because it lacks the conserved phenylalanine or tryptophan at the end, this CDR3 is likely a read error. The limits of the CDR3 on the DNA are not certain, so only TCRdb's listed CDR3 is given. The J gene is TRBJ2-3, the V gene TRBV14; the listed D gene, TRBD2, was not tested against the DNA. Looked up from germline, CDR1 is SGHDN and CDR2 is FVKESK. The CDR3 length equals 13 residues, ends included. The CDR3 protein is CASSQELAGVPAI.

This clone has a handful of counts. The chain combines TRBV28 with TRBJ1-2, with 10 bases fitting TRBD1. The CDR3 spans 17 residues. Looked up from germline, CDR1 is MDHEN and CDR2 is SYDVKM. Trimming cost V 4 bases and J 8 bases; bases outside gene matches: 16. The CDR3 coding sequence is TGTGCCAGCAGTTCCCCGGGACAGGGGTTTCCGCGTTCCGGCTACACCTTC. Protein sequence: CASSSPGQGFPRSGYTF.

The CDR3 region is CASSGGGGQIYNEQFF. The CDR3 nucleotides read TGCGCCAGCAGCGGAGGTGGAGGACAGATATACAATGAGCAGTTCTTC. This chain joins TRBV5-1 and TRBJ2-1; TRBD1 might be the D (6 bases). This CDR3 has 16 residues. Germline CDR1 SGHRS, CDR2 YFSETQ. The ends were cut back, 4 bases at V and 4 bases at J, with 18 bases in the middle.

The rearrangement links TRBV27 to TRBJ2-1; D call uncertain. This CDR3 spans 16 amino acids. Germline assignment: CDR1 MNHEY and CDR2 SMNVEV (reference sequence). Trimming stripped 3 bases from V and 0 bases from J, with 12 bases between. The CDR3 DNA sequence: TGTGCCAGCAGTTTGATTACCACGAGCTCCTACAATGAGCAGTTCTTC. Protein sequence: CASSLITTSSYNEQFF.

The chain couples TRBV5-4 to TRBJ2-3; TRBD1 aligns across 8 bases. Germline-derived CDR1 and CDR2 are SGHNT and YYREEE (reference sequence). Germline trimming cut 0 bases from V and 0 bases from J; bases unmatched to any gene: 3. There are 16 residues in the CDR3. In DNA form, the CDR3 reads TGTGCCAGCAGCTTGGGCAGACAGGGGAGCACAGATACGCAGTATTTT. This encodes CASSLGRQGSTDTQYF. Full variable domain (outside the CDR3, taken from reference TRBV5-4 and TRBJ2-3): ETGVTQSPTHLIKTRGQQVTLRCSSQSGHNTVSWYQQALGQGPQFIFQYYREEENGRGNFPPRFSGLQFPNYSSELNVNALELDDSALYLCASSLGRQGSTDTQYFGPGTRLTVL.

The V and J genes are TRBV5-4 and TRBJ2-5; D uncertain. Germline V lookup: CDR1 SGHNT, CDR2 YYREEE (reference sequence). The CDR3 extends over 12 amino acids. Trimming shortened V by 2 bases and J by 5 bases, and 7 bases separated the two germline ends. The CDR3 nucleotides read TGTGCCAGCAGCTTCGTCGGGGAGACCCAGTACTTC. Translation: CASSFVGETQYF. Combining the CDR3 with reference TRBV5-4 and TRBJ2-5 gives the whole variable domain ETGVTQSPTHLIKTRGQQVTLRCSSQSGHNTVSWYQQALGQGPQFIFQYYREEENGRGNFPPRFSGLQFPNYSSELNVNALELDDSALYLCASSFVGETQYFGPGTRLLVL.

This clone came up a few times. The chain is built from TRBV4-1 and TRBJ1-2; D perhaps matches TRBD1 (5 bases). This CDR3 has 14 residues. The germline V gene has CDR1 MGHRA and CDR2 YSYEKL. V lost 3 bases and J 4 bases, leaving 12 bases between the germline ends. CDR3 amino acids: CASSHGGSLYGYTF. CDR3 DNA: TGCGCCAGCAGCCATGGGGGGTCCCTCTATGGCTACACCTTC.

The chain employs TRBV5-1 and TRBJ2-1; 8 positions agree with TRBD1. With 4 bases clipped from V and 7 bases from J, the junction kept 10 bases outside the gene matches. CDR3 size: 15 residues. The V gene's germline CDR1 is SGHRS and CDR2 YFSETQ. The CDR3 sequence is CASSPERQGWNEQFF. CDR3 DNA: TGCGCCAGCAGCCCGGAAAGACAGGGGTGGAATGAGCAGTTCTTC.

This clone was seen more than once but under ten times. V is TRBV30 and J is TRBJ2-1, with D tentatively TRBD2 (6 bases). The V and J ends lost 2 bases and 3 bases respectively, with 14 bases between them. CDR3 length equals 15 residues. CDR1 and CDR2 from the germline V gene are GTSNPN and SVGIG (reference sequence). CDR3 bases: TGTGCCTGGAGTATCCGGGAGAGGCTCTACAATGAGCAGTTCTTC. Protein sequence: CAWSIRERLYNEQFF.

V usage is TRBV11-2 and J usage is TRBJ1-1; the D gene is possibly TRBD1 (6 bases). This CDR3 has 17 amino acids. In germline, CDR1 is SGHAT, CDR2 FQNNGV. V gave up 5 bases and J gave up 1 base, with 20 bases separating them. The DNA of the CDR3 is TGTGCCAGCAGCCCCACTCCCAGGGGCTCCAGGAACACTGAAGCTTTCTTT. It specifies CASSPTPRGSRNTEAFF. The whole variable domain, remainder taken from reference TRBV11-2 and TRBJ1-1, is EAGVAQSPRYKIIEKRQSVAFWCNPISGHATLYWYQQILGQGPKLLIQFQNNGVVDDSQLPKDRFSAERLKGVDSTLKIQPAKLEDSAVYLCASSPTPRGSRNTEAFFGQGTRLTVV.